This TCR beta chain was documented in a study of T-cell reconstitution after alpha-beta-depleted transplantation in children. General study results and limits: Reports say that about two months after transplant, the alpha-beta T cells came out of several hundred graft clones that had expanded. The authors attributed T-cell counts and diversity one year after transplant mostly to newly produced T cells. The high TCRbeta diversity at day 60 in some patients came from surviving recipient T cells and thymic progenitors.

This CDR3 is built from 14 residues. V lost 5 bases to trimming and J lost 2 bases, with 12 bases between them. As it was prepared, the TCRbeta library received unique molecular identifiers. Using its own MiXCR run on the PCR reads, TCRdb lists one record per CDR3 protein. Among roughly 300,000 distinct CDR3 sequences, approximately 10% were seen once, and the ten largest hold around 24%. This clonotype came up many times. Its antigen is not known. The sequence came from a male patient between 2 and 10 years old who had a stem cell transplant for chronic granulomatous disease, so the T cells may come from the graft donor. The rearrangement joins TRBV12-3 or TRBV12-4 to TRBJ1-2; possible D gene TRBD1, 5 bases. Specimen: peripheral blood, collected 180 days after TCRalphabeta/CD19-depleted stem cell transplant. The CDR3 sequence: CASSATTANYGYTF. DNA of the CDR3: TGTGCCAGCAGTGCAACGACAGCAAACTATGGCTACACCTTC.